This TCR beta chain originates from a study of blood T cell repertoires in COVID-19. The table came from immunoSEQ multiplex PCR; TCRdb's copy has only in-frame clones and leaves some out. In the table there are over 250,000 clones, 75% to 90% of which are singletons. The CDR3 consists of 15 residues. Germline V gene data show CDR1 as LGHDT and CDR2 as YNNKEL (reference sequence). The V gene lost 2 bases and the J gene lost 7 bases, with 17 bases spanning the gap. Sequenced input: peripheral blood. This chain links TRBV3-1 (or the pseudogene TRBV3-2) with TRBJ1-2; D uncertain. The TCR was taken from a woman in her seventies with COVID-19, enrolled during active disease. The CDR3 region has the DNA TGTGCCAGCAGCCAAATCAGGAAGGCCATGGGTGGCTACACCTTC. As protein: CASSQIRKAMGGYTF.